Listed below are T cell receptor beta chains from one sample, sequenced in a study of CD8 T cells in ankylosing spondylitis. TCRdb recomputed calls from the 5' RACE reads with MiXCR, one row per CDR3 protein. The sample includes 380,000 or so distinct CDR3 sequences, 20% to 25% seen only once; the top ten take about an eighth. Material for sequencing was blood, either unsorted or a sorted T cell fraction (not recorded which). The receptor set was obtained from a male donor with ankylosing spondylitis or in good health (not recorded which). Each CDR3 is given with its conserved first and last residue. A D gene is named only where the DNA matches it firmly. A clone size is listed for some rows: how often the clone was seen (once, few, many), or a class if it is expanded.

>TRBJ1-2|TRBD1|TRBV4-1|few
TGCGCCAGCAGCCTTACAGGGGGCGCGACCTCTGGCTACACCTTC
CASSLTGGATSGYTF
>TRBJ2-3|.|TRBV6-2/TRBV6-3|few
TGTGCCAGCAGTTCCCCGGACGCGAGCACAGATACGCAGTATTTT
CASSSPDASTDTQYF
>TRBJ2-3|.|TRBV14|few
TGTGCCAGCACCGCTTGGGACTCTCCCGGCGCAGATACGCAGTATTTT
CASTAWDSPGADTQYF
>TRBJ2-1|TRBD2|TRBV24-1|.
TGTGCCACCAGTGCTGTTCCCCATAGCGGGGTCAATGAGCAGTTCTTC
CATSAVPHSGVNEQFF
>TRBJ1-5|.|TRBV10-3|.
TGTGCCATCAGTGAAAGATCGGTAGGGACGAATCAGCCCCAGCATTTT
CAISERSVGTNQPQHF
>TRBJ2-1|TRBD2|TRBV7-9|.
TGTGCCAGCAGCTCAGGGACTAGGGATTCGCATGAGCAGTTCTTC
CASSSGTRDSHEQFF
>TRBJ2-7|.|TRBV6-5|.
TGTGCCAGCAGTTACTCGACGACACCCCACGAGCAGTACTTC
CASSYSTTPHEQYF
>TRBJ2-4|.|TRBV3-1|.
TGTGCCAGCAGCCAATTGGCGGGGGCTCGGCTAGCCAAAAACATTCAGTACTTC
CASSQLAGARLAKNIQYF
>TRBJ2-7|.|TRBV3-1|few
TGTGCCAGCAGCCAAGATCCCTGGCGGTCCTACGAGCAGTACTTC
CASSQDPWRSYEQYF
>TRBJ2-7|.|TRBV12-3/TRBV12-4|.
TGTGCCAGCAGTTTAATAGCAGGGACCGAGCAGTACTTC
CASSLIAGTEQYF
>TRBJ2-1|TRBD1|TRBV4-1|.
TGCGCCAGCAGCCATTACCTACCGGGACAGCTTTTCTACAATGAGCAGTTCTTC
CASSHYLPGQLFYNEQFF
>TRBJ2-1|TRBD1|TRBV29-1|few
TGCAGCGGGACAGGGTCGTATGGCAATGAGCAGTTCTTC
CSGTGSYGNEQFF
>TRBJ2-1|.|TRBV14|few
TGTGCCAGCAGCCAAGACGGGACACTCCACTACAATGAGCAGTTCTTC
CASSQDGTLHYNEQFF
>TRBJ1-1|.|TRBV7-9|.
TGTGCCAGCAGCCCAACGGGGGGGAGCGGTGAAGCTTTCTTT
CASSPTGGSGEAFF
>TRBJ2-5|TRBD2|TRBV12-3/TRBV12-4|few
TGTGCCAGCAGTACGGGACTACTTCAAGAGACCCAGTACTTC
CASSTGLLQETQYF
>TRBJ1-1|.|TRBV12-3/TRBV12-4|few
TGTGCCAGCAGTCCCGAGACCCTAAGGAACACTGAAGCTTTCTTT
CASSPETLRNTEAFF
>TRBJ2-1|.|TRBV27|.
TGTGCCAGCAGTGCAAACCTTGGACAGAACCAGCAGTTCTTC
CASSANLGQNQQFF
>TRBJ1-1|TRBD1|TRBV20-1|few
TGCAGTGTTGGGGACAGAAAGAACACTGAAGCTTTCTTT
CSVGDRKNTEAFF
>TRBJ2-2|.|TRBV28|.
TGTGCCAGCAGTTTTCAGGCGGCGAGCACCGGGGAGCTGTTTTTT
CASSFQAASTGELFF
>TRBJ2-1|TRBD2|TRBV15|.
TGTGCCACCAGCAGCCCTATAGACGGGACTAGCGACCCCTACAATGAGCAGTTCTTC
CATSSPIDGTSDPYNEQFF
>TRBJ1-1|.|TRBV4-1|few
TGCGCCAGCAGCCAACCACTGAGACCATCGAACACTGAAGCTTTCTTT
CASSQPLRPSNTEAFF
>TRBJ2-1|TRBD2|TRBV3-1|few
TGTGCCAGCAGCCAAGAGGCACTAGCGGGGTTGAAGTTCTTC
CASSQEALAGLKFF
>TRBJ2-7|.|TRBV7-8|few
TGTGCCAGCAGCCAAGTTGGACCTACCTACGAGCAGTACTTC
CASSQVGPTYEQYF
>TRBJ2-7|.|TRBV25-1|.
TGTGCCAGCGGCCTCGGGCAGGCCTACGAGCAGTACTTC
CASGLGQAYEQYF
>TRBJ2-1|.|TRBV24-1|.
TGTGCCACCAGAGGGGAACTCTTCAACAATGAGCAGTTCTTC
CATRGELFNNEQFF
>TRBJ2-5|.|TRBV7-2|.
TGTGCCAGCAGCCTGAGACACCACCAAGAGACCCAGTACTTC
CASSLRHHQETQYF
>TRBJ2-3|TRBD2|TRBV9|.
TGTGCCAGCAGCGATAGCGGGGGGGCCTTCCCAGATACGCAGTATTTT
CASSDSGGAFPDTQYF
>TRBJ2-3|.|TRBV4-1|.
TGCGCCAGCAGCCAAGATGGGGACTTCACAGATACGCAGTATTTT
CASSQDGDFTDTQYF
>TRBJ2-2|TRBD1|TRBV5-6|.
TGTGCCAGCAGCTTGGGCAGGGGGCAGGACACCGGGGAGCTGTTTTTT
CASSLGRGQDTGELFF
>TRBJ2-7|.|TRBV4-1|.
TGCGCCAGCAGCCAAGATCGGTGGGGCTACGAGCAGTACTTC
CASSQDRWGYEQYF
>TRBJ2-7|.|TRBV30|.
TGTGCCTGGAGCCCTTGGGGGGATTGGTCCTACGAGCAGTACTTC
CAWSPWGDWSYEQYF
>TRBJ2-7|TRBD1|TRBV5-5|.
TGTGCCAGCAGCCTTACGGGACAGGTATACTACGAGCAGTACTTC
CASSLTGQVYYEQYF
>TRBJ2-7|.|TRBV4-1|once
TGCGCCAGCAGCCCCCGGGACATTAGCTCCTACGAGCAGTACTTC
CASSPRDISSYEQYF
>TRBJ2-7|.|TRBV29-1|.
TGCAGCGTTGTTGGAACAGGGCACTCCTACGAGCAGTACTTC
CSVVGTGHSYEQYF
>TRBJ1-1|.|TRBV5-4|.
TGTGCCAGCAGCTTCATATTCGCAGGGAGTGACACTGAAGCTTTCTTT
CASSFIFAGSDTEAFF
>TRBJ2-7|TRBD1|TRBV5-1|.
TGCGCCAGCAACTACTGGAGTTCGAGGGACAGGGACGAGCAGTACTTC
CASNYWSSRDRDEQYF
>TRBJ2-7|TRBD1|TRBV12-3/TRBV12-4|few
TGTGCCAGCAGTTCCGGACAGGGTGATGAGCAGTACTTC
CASSSGQGDEQYF
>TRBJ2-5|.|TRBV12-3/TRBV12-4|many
TGTGCCAGCAGCCCCGTTCTTTCCAGCGGAGAGACCCAGTACTTC
CASSPVLSSGETQYF
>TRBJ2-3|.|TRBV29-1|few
TGCAGCGTCCCAGCCCTTAGCACAGATACGCAGTATTTT
CSVPALSTDTQYF
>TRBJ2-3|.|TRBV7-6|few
TGTGCCAGCAGCTTAGGGATGGGGGGTCCCACAGATACGCAGTATTTT
CASSLGMGGPTDTQYF
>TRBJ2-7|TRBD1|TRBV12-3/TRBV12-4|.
TGTGCCAGCAACCCACAGGGGGCCTCCTACGAGCAGTACTTC
CASNPQGASYEQYF
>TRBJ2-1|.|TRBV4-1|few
TGCGCCAGCAGCCCCGGGACGCTCGGATACAATGAGCAGTTCTTC
CASSPGTLGYNEQFF